Following are 14 T cell receptor beta chains from one sample sequenced in a study of radiation and T cells in renal cell carcinoma. Time point given: baseline pretreatment blood. The sample's treatment: 15 Gy SBRT to primary tumor, nephrectomy 4 weeks later. The protocol was immunoSEQ multiplex PCR, while the TCRdb copy is restricted to in-frame clones and leaves out a portion. The repertoire holds about 140,000 clones, with around four fifths as singletons. The sequencing here drew on blood, taken from a patient whose treatment included radiotherapy and nephrectomy. These receptors all come from a woman aged 45 to 65 with renal cell carcinoma.

There are a few counts of this clone. This chain connects TRBV6-5 to TRBJ1-3, with unresolved D. CDR1 is MNHEY, CDR2 SVGAGI, per germline. Between the trimmed V and J ends, which lost 6 bases and 0 bases, there was a span of 9 bases. This CDR3 spans 14 amino acids. The CDR3 spells CASRWADSGNTIYF. CDR3 DNA: TGTGCCAGCAGATGGGCAGACTCTGGAAACACCATATATTTT.

This chain uses TRBV10-3 with TRBJ1-2, with D unclear. Germline loops: CDR1 ENHRY, CDR2 SYGVKD. This CDR3 has 12 amino acids. The V and J ends lost 6 bases and 8 bases respectively, with 13 bases between them. CDR3 region: CAIRGWRSGYTF. The CDR3 DNA reads as TGTGCCATCAGGGGGTGGAGAAGCGGCTACACCTTC.

This chain joins TRBV14 and TRBJ2-2; TRBD1 is a possible D gene (6 bases). V gave up 5 bases and J gave up 6 bases, with 10 bases separating them. This CDR3 is built from 13 residues. Per germline, CDR1 SGHDN and CDR2 FVKESK. The CDR3 nucleotides read TGTGCCAGCAGCTCAGGGGTGGCCGGGGAGCTGTTTTTT. Translating it yields CASSSGVAGELFF. Using reference TRBV14 and TRBJ2-2 for the parts outside the CDR3, the full variable domain is EAGVTQFPSHSVIEKGQTVTLRCDPISGHDNLYWYRRVMGKEIKFLLHFVKESKQDESGMPNNRFLAERTGGTYSTLKVQPAELEDSGVYFCASSSGVAGELFFGEGSRLTVL.

V is TRBV5-1 and J is TRBJ1-1; D gene uncertain. The CDR3 has 13 residues. Trimming removed 2 bases from V and 5 bases from J, with 10 bases in between. Germline lookup yields CDR1 SGHRS and CDR2 YFSETQ. CDR3 DNA sequence: TGCGCCAGCAGCTTCAATCCGGGAACTGAAGCTTTCTTT. Translated: CASSFNPGTEAFF.

The CDR3, as DNA: TGCGCCAGCAGCCACCTGGGACAACCTAGCAATCAGCCCCAGCATTTT. As protein: CASSHLGQPSNQPQHF. V is TRBV4-3 and J is TRBJ1-5; a possible D gene is TRBD1 (6 bases). The germline gives CDR1 LGHNA, CDR2 YSLEER. Trimming shortened V by 3 bases and J by 0 bases, and 12 bases separated the two germline ends. This CDR3 region has 16 residues.

This chain uses TRBV5-4 with TRBJ2-7, with D unresolved. CDR3 size: 13 residues. Looked up from germline, CDR1 is SGHNT and CDR2 is YYREEE (reference sequence). The germline V and J ends were trimmed by 0 bases and 0 bases, with 4 bases remaining between them. The DNA of the CDR3 is TGTGCCAGCAGCTTGGAGGTCTCCTACGAGCAGTACTTC. Encoded protein: CASSLEVSYEQYF.

This clone has a single count. CDR3 sequence reads: CASSPSGSDTEAFF. The CDR3 DNA sequence: TGTGCCAGCAGCCCAAGCGGTTCGGACACTGAAGCTTTCTTT. The gene calls are TRBV9 and TRBJ1-1; D unresolved. Trimming cost V 4 bases and J 3 bases, with 13 bases left between them. CDR3 length: 14 residues. CDR1 and CDR2 from the germline V gene are SGDLS and YYNGEE.

V and J are TRBV5-4 and TRBJ1-2; 7 bases match TRBD1. Per germline, CDR1 SGHNT and CDR2 YYREEE (reference sequence). CDR3 size: 15 residues. V shed 4 bases and J 2 bases; nucleotides not matched to a gene: 8. CDR3 in amino acids: CASSQDSGQNYGYTF. The CDR3 nucleotides read TGTGCCAGCAGCCAAGATTCGGGACAGAACTATGGCTACACCTTC.

V gene TRBV5-1 combines with J gene TRBJ2-1, with 7 bases fitting TRBD1. Germline CDR1 is SGHRS and CDR2 is YFSETQ. The CDR3 covers 14 residues. After removal of 7 bases from V and 5 bases from J, the junction contained 9 bases not matched to a gene. The CDR3 protein is CASGLTGTDNEQFF. The DNA for the CDR3 is TGCGCCAGCGGACTGACCGGGACAGACAATGAGCAGTTCTTC.

This clone has just one count. This rearrangement joins TRBV6-6 to TRBJ2-7; D unclear. This CDR3 contains 12 residues. Per germline, CDR1 MNHNY and CDR2 SVGAGI (reference sequence). The V end was cut by 6 bases, the J end by 4 bases, with 10 bases between. In nucleotides, the CDR3 is TGTGCCAGCAGCGAGCTCGAGTACGAGCAGTACTTC. This sequence encodes CASSELEYEQYF.

This sequence joins TRBV30 and TRBJ1-5; D ambiguous. The germline V and J ends were trimmed by 0 bases and 7 bases, with 13 bases remaining between them. The CDR3 runs to 14 residues. Germline V gene lookup returns CDR1 GTSNPN and CDR2 SVGIG (reference sequence). In nucleotides, the CDR3 is TGTGCCTGGAGTGTACGGGGATACGAGCAGCCCCAGCATTTT. Translation: CAWSVRGYEQPQHF.

This chain uses TRBV30 with TRBJ1-2; D not certain. Trimming left V 1 base short and J 10 bases short, with 19 bases between. CDR1 and CDR2 (germline): GTSNPN, SVGIG (reference sequence). CDR3 size: 14 residues. The CDR3 bases are TGTGCCTGGAGTGCTACTTCCCCCGGTCGGGACTACACCTTC. Translated, it gives CAWSATSPGRDYTF.

The gene calls are TRBV30 and TRBJ2-1, with D uncertain. Deletions cut 1 base from V and 0 bases from J, with 19 bases between. CDR3 length: 18 amino acids. Germline lookup yields CDR1 GTSNPN and CDR2 SVGIG (reference sequence). The CDR3 protein is CAWSGVRTSARSYNEQFF. The CDR3 nucleotides read TGTGCCTGGAGTGGGGTGAGGACGTCCGCTCGCTCCTACAATGAGCAGTTCTTC.

The chain has TRBV5-8 and TRBJ2-7; D unresolved. Between the trimmed V and J ends, which lost 0 bases and 3 bases, there was a span of 13 bases. CDR1 and CDR2 from the germline V gene are SGHTS and YDEGEE. The CDR3 has 15 residues. CDR3 DNA sequence: TGTGCCAGCAGCTTGGCACCCCACGGTGGCTACGAGCAGTACTTC. Translation gives CASSLAPHGGYEQYF.